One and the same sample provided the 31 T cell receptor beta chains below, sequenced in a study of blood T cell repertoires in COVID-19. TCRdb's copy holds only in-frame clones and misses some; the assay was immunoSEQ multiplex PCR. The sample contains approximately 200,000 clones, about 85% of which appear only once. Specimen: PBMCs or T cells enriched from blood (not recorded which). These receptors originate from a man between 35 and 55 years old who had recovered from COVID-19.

In DNA, the CDR3 is TGTGCTAGTGGTTTGGTACTGGGTCAAACTTGGGGGCACGAGCAGTACTTC. Protein: CASGLVLGQTWGHEQYF. The V call is TRBV12-5, the J call TRBJ2-7; a weak D match, TRBD1 (6 bases). Germline V gene data show CDR1 as LGHNT and CDR2 as FRNRAP. Trimming stripped 0 bases from V and 5 bases from J, with 20 bases between. The CDR3 is made up of 17 amino acids.

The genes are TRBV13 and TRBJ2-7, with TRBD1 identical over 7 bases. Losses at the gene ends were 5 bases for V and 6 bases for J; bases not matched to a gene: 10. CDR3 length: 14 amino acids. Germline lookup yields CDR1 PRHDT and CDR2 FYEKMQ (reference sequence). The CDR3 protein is CASSATQGVREQYF. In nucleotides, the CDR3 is TGTGCCAGCAGCGCTACGCAGGGGGTACGCGAGCAGTACTTC.

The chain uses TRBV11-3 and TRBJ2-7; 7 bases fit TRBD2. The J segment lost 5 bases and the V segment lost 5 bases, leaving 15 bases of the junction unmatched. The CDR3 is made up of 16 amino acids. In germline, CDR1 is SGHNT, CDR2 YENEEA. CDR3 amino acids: CASSLGRGRVGHEQYF. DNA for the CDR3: TGTGCCAGCAGCCTAGGCCGTGGGAGGGTCGGGCACGAGCAGTACTTC.

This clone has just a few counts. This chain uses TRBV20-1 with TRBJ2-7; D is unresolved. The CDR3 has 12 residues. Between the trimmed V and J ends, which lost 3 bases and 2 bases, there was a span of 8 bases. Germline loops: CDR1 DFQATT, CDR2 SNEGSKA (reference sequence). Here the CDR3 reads CSASGSTYEQYF. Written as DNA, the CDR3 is TGCAGTGCTAGTGGGTCTACCTACGAGCAGTACTTC.

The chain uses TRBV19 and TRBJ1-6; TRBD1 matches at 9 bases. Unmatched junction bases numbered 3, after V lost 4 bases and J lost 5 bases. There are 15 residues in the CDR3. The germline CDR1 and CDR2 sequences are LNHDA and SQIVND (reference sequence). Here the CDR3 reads CASSTGTGNNSPLHF. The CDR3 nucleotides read TGTGCCAGTAGTACCGGGACAGGGAATAATTCACCCCTCCACTTT. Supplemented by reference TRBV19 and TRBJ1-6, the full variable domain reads DGGITQSPKYLFRKEGQNVTLSCEQNLNHDAMYWYRQDPGQGLRLIYYSQIVNDFQKGDIAEGYSVSREKKESFPLTVTSAQKNPTAFYLCASSTGTGNNSPLHFGNGTRLTVT.

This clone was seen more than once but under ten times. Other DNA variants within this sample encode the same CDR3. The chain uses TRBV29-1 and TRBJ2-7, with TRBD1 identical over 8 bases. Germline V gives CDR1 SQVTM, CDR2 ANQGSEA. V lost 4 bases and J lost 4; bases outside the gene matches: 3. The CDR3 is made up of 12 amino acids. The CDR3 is CSVGQGAYEQYF. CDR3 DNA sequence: TGCAGCGTTGGTCAGGGGGCTTACGAGCAGTACTTC.

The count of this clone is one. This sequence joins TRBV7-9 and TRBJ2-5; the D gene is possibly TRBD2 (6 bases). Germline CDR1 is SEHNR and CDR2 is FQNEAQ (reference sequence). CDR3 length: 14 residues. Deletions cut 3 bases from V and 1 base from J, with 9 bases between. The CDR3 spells CASSFGAGQETQYF. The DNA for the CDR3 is TGTGCCAGCAGCTTCGGAGCGGGCCAAGAGACCCAGTACTTC.

The CDR3 loop is CSVLTGDSNQPQHF. In DNA, the CDR3 is TGCAGCGTTCTTACCGGGGATAGCAATCAGCCCCAGCATTTT. This sequence joins TRBV29-1 and TRBJ1-5; D gene uncertain. V gave up 5 bases and J gave up 0 bases, with 11 bases separating them. The CDR3 consists of 14 residues. In germline, CDR1 is SQVTM, CDR2 ANQGSEA.

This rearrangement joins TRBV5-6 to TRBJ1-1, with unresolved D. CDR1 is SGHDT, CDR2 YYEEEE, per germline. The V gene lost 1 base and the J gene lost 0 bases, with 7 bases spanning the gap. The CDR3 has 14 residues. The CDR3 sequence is CASSLSQMNTEAFF. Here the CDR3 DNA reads TGTGCCAGCAGCTTGTCACAGATGAACACTGAAGCTTTCTTT. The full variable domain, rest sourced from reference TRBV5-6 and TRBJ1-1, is DAGVTQSPTHLIKTRGQQVTLRCSPKSGHDTVSWYQQALGQGPQFIFQYYEEEERQRGNFPDRFSGHQFPNYSSELNVNALLLGDSALYLCASSLSQMNTEAFFGQGTRLTVV.

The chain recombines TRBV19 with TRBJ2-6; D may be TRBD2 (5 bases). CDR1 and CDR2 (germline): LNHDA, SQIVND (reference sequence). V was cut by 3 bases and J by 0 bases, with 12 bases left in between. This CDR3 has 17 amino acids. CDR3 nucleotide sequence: TGTGCCAGTAGTATTGTGGGAGTACGCTCTGGGGCCAACGTCCTGACTTTC. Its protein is CASSIVGVRSGANVLTF.

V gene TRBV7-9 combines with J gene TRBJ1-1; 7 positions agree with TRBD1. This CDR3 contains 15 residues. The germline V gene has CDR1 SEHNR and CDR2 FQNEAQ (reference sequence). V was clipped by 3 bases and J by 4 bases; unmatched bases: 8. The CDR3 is CASSFQTGTGTEAFF. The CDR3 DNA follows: TGTGCCAGCAGCTTCCAGACAGGGACGGGCACTGAAGCTTTCTTT.

The CDR3 region is CASSFTSYNEQFF. The CDR3 DNA sequence: TGTGCCAGCAGCTTTACTAGCTACAATGAGCAGTTCTTC. The rearrangement links TRBV7-3 to TRBJ2-1, with D perhaps TRBD2 (5 bases). The V end lost 3 bases, the J end lost 3 bases, and 6 bases lay between the germline ends. Per germline, CDR1 SGHTA and CDR2 FQGTGA. This CDR3 spans 13 amino acids.

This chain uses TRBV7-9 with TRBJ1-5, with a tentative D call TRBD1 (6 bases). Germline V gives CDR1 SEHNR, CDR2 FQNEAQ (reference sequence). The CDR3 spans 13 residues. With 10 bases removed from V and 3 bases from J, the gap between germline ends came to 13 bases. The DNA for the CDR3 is TGTGCCACCGCCGGACAGATCAATCAGCCCCAGCATTTT. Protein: CATAGQINQPQHF.

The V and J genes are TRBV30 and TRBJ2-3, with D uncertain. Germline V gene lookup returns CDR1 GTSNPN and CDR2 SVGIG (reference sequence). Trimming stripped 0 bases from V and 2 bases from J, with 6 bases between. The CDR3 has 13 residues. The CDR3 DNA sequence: TGTGCCTGGAGTGTGTTAGACACAGATACGCAGTATTTT. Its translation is CAWSVLDTDTQYF.

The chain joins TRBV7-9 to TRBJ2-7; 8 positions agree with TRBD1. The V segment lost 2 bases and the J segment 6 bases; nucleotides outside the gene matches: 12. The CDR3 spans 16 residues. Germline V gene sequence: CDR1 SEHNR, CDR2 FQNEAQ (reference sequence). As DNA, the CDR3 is TGTGCCAGCAGCTTACTCCCAGGACAGGGTTTATTCGAGCAGTACTTC. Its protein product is CASSLLPGQGLFEQYF.

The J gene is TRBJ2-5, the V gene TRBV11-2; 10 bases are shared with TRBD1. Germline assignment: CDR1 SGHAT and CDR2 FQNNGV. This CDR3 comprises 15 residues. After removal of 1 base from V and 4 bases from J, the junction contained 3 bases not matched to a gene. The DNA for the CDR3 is TGTGCCAGCAGCTTAGGACAGGGGGCGCCAGAGACCCAGTACTTC. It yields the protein CASSLGQGAPETQYF.

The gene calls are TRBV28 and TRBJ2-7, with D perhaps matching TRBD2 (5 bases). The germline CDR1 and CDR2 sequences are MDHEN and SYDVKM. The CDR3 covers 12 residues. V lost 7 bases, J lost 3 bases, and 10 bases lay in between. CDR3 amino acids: CASTFGNYEQYF. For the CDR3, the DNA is TGTGCCAGCACTTTCGGGAACTACGAGCAGTACTTC.

The CDR3 loop reads CASSRQGQGKFQPQHF. The CDR3 DNA is TGTGCCAGCAGTCGACAGGGACAGGGGAAATTTCAGCCCCAGCATTTT. The V and J genes are TRBV28 and TRBJ1-5; 10 nucleotides match TRBD1. Trimming removed 5 bases from V and 6 bases from J; junction bases left unmatched: 10. This CDR3 region has 16 residues. Germline lookup yields CDR1 MDHEN and CDR2 SYDVKM.

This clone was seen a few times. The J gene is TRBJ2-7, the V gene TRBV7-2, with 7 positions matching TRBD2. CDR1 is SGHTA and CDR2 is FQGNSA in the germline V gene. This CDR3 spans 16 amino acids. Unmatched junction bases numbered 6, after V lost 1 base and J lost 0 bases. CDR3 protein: CASSLVGGAASYEQYF. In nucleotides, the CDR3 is TGTGCCAGCAGCTTAGTGGGAGGGGCGGCCTCCTACGAGCAGTACTTC.

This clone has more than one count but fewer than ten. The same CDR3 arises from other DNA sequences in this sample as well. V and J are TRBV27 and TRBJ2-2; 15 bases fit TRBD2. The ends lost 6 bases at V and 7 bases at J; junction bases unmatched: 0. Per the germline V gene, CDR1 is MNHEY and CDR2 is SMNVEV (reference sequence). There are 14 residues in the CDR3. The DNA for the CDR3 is TGTGCCAGCAGGGGACTAGCGGGAGGCGGGGAGCTGTTTTTT. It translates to CASRGLAGGGELFF.

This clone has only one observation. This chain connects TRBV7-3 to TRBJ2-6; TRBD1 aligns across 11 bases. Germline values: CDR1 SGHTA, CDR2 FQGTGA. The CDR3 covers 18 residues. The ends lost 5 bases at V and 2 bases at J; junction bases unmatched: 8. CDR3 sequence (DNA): TGTGCCAGCAGCCGTCCGGGACAGGGGGTTACTGGGGCCAACGTCCTGACTTTC. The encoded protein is CASSRPGQGVTGANVLTF.

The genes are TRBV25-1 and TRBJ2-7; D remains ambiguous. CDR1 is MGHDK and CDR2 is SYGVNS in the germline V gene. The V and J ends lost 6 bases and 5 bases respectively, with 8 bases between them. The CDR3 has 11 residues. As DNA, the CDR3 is TGTGCCAGCAGAGACACTGACGAGCAGTACTTC. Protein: CASRDTDEQYF.

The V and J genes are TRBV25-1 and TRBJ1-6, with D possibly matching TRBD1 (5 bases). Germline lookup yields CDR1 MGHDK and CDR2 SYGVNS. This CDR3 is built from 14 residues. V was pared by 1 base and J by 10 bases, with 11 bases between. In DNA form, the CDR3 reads TGTGCCAGCAGTGAATGGGAGGGGCGCTCACCCCTCCACTTT. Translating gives CASSEWEGRSPLHF.

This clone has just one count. For the CDR3, the DNA is TGTGCCAGCAGTGAATATGGGGGGAATCAGCCCCAGCATTTT. Translating it yields CASSEYGGNQPQHF. This sequence joins TRBV25-1 and TRBJ1-5, with D perhaps TRBD1 (5 bases). The CDR3 is made up of 14 amino acids. Trimming cost V 0 bases and J 4 bases, with 7 bases left between them. Germline V gives CDR1 MGHDK, CDR2 SYGVNS.

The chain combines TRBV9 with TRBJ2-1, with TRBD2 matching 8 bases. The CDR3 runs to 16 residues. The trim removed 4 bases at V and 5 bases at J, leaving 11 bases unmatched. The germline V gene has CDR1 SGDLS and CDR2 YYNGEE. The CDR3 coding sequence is TGTGCCAGCAGCTCCATTGGGTTAGCGGGAAACAATGAGCAGTTCTTC. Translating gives CASSSIGLAGNNEQFF.

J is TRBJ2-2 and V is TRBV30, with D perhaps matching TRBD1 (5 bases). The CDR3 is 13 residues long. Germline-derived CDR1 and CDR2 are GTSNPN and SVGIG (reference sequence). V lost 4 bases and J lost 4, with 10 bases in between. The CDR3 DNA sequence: TGTGCCTGGACCAGGGTTCCCACCGGGGAGCTGTTTTTT. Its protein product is CAWTRVPTGELFF.

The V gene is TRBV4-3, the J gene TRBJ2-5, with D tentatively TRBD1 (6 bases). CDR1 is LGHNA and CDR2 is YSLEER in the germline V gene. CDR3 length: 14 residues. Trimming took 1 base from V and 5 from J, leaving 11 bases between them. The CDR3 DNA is TGCGCCAGCAGCCAAGGGCTTGGGGGCGAGACCCAGTACTTC. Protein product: CASSQGLGGETQYF.

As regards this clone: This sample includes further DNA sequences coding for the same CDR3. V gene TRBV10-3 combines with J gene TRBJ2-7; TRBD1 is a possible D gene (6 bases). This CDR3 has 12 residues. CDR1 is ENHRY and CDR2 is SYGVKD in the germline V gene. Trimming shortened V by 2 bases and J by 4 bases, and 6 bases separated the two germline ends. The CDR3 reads CAISEQGYEQYF. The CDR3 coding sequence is TGTGCCATCAGTGAGCAGGGGTACGAGCAGTACTTC.

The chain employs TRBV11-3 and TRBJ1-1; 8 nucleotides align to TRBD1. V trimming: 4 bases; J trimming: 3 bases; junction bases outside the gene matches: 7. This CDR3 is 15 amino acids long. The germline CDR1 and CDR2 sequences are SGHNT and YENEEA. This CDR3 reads CASSSRTGWDTEAFF. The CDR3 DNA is TGTGCCAGCAGCTCTCGGACAGGGTGGGACACTGAAGCTTTCTTT.

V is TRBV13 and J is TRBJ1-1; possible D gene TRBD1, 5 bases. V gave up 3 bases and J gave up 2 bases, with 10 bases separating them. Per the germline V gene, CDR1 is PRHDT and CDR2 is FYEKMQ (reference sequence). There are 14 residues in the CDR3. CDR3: CASSFSGGNTEAFF. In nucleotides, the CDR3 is TGTGCCAGCAGCTTCTCGGGGGGAAACACTGAAGCTTTCTTT.

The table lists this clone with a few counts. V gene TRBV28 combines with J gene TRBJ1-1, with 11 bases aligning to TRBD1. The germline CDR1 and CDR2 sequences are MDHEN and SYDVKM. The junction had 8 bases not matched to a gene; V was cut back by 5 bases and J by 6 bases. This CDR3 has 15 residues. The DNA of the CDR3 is TGTGCCAGCAGTCCGGGGGGACAGGGGGACGCTGAAGCTTTCTTT. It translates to CASSPGGQGDAEAFF.